The clone carrying this T cell receptor beta chain turned up a few times. V lost 1 base, J lost 10 bases, and 9 bases stayed unmatched. This CDR3 is built from 16 residues. Sample-barcoded 5' priming and a J-beta primer mix drove a second PCR of roughly 6 to 12 cycles. The yield of each sample was at least 2.5 million CDR3-containing paired-end reads. TCRdb processed the 5' RACE reads anew with MiXCR; each CDR3 protein has one entry. The sample records more than 1,400,000 distinct CDR3 sequences, around 42% being singletons. These data come from a study of blood T cells in healthy people across ages. The J gene is TRBJ2-1, the V gene TRBV12-3 or TRBV12-4; 11 positions match TRBD2. Sequencing used blood. The source of this sequence is a woman between 18 and 30 years old in good health. CDR3 protein: CASSLGGTSGRWEQFF. The CDR3 DNA reads as TGTGCCAGCAGTTTAGGCGGGACTAGCGGACGTTGGGAGCAGTTCTTC.